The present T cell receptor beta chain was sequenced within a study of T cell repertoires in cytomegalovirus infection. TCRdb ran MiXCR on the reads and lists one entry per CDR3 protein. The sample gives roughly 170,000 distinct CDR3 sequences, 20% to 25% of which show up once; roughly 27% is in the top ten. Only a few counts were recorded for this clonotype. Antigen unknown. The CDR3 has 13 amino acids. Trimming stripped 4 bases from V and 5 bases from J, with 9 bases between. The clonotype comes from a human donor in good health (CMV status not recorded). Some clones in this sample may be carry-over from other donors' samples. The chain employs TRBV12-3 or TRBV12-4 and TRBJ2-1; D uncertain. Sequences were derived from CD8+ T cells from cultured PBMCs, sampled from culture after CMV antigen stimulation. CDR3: CASSYGPDNEQFF. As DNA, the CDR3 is TGTGCCAGCAGTTATGGACCTGACAATGAGCAGTTCTTC.